These 19 T cell receptor beta chains originate from one sample sequenced in a study of PD-1 blockade in classical Hodgkin lymphoma. The protocol was immunoSEQ multiplex PCR, while the TCRdb copy is restricted to in-frame clones and leaves out a portion. The profile shows 35,000 to 50,000 clones, 55% to 70% of them singletons. Time point here: cycle 4 day 1 (C4D1), after 6 weeks of nivolumab. Each of the patients experienced relapse following autologous stem cell transplantation, and their brentuximab vedotin exposure differed. Sequenced material: peripheral blood mononuclear cells (PBMCs), taken before the fourth cycle of nivolumab. The source of these receptors is a human donor with classical Hodgkin lymphoma.

The chain recombines TRBV7-2 with TRBJ2-7; 9 nucleotides agree with TRBD2. CDR3 length: 17 amino acids. CDR1 is SGHTA, CDR2 FQGNSA, per germline. With V trimmed by 4 bases and J by 6 bases, 16 bases remained unmatched. The CDR3 sequence is CASSSVRLAGSFFEQYF. The CDR3, as DNA: TGTGCCAGCAGCTCGGTCCGCCTAGCGGGGTCCTTTTTCGAGCAGTACTTC.

V gene TRBV10-3 combines with J gene TRBJ2-7, with 10 bases identical to TRBD1. With 8 bases clipped from V and 3 bases from J, the junction kept 4 bases outside the gene matches. Germline CDR1 ENHRY, CDR2 SYGVKD. This CDR3 spans 13 amino acids. CDR3 sequence reads: CAIGGTGVYEQYF. The CDR3 nucleotides are TGTGCCATCGGTGGGACAGGGGTCTACGAGCAGTACTTC.

This chain links TRBV19 with TRBJ1-6; tentatively, D is TRBD1 (5 bases). The V end lost 3 bases, the J end lost 7 bases, and 10 bases lay between the germline ends. This CDR3 region has 14 residues. Per the germline V gene, CDR1 is LNHDA and CDR2 is SQIVND (reference sequence). DNA of the CDR3: TGTGCCAGTAGTATGAACAGGAAAAATTCACCCCTCCACTTT. Residues: CASSMNRKNSPLHF. The full variable domain, completed using reference TRBV19 and TRBJ1-6, is DGGITQSPKYLFRKEGQNVTLSCEQNLNHDAMYWYRQDPGQGLRLIYYSQIVNDFQKGDIAEGYSVSREKKESFPLTVTSAQKNPTAFYLCASSMNRKNSPLHFGNGTRLTVT.

This chain connects TRBV4-3 to TRBJ2-7; 7 nucleotides line up with TRBD2. V shed 4 bases, J shed 5 bases, and the junction held 8 bases outside the gene matches. The CDR3 has 14 amino acids. Germline CDR1 LGHNA, CDR2 YSLEER. CDR3 in DNA: TGCGCCAGCAGCCTCCAGACCGGACTAGACGAGCAGTACTTC. Translating it yields CASSLQTGLDEQYF.

The gene calls are TRBV2 and TRBJ2-1, with TRBD1 as a possible D gene (5 bases). The CDR3 extends over 11 amino acids. The V gene lost 6 bases and the J gene lost 11 bases, with 11 bases spanning the gap. CDR1 and CDR2 (germline): SNHLY, FYNNEI. The CDR3 DNA sequence: TGTGCCAGCAGCCGTACAGGTAAGCAGTTCTTC. This sequence encodes CASSRTGKQFF.

The chain links TRBV2 to TRBJ2-1; TRBD1 aligns across 8 bases. Trimming cost V 4 bases and J 7 bases; bases outside gene matches: 6. CDR3 size: 14 residues. Germline CDR1 and CDR2: SNHLY and FYNNEI. As DNA, the CDR3 is TGTGCCAGCAGTGCAGGGCAGGGGGCTAATGAGCAGTTCTTC. It specifies CASSAGQGANEQFF.

The rearrangement links TRBV4-3 to TRBJ1-1; unclear D gene. This CDR3 has 16 amino acids. CDR1 and CDR2 (germline): LGHNA, YSLEER. The V gene lost 0 bases and the J gene lost 1 base, with 12 bases spanning the gap. The CDR3 region is CASSQDLTSPNTEAFF. In DNA, the CDR3 is TGCGCCAGCAGCCAAGATCTTACAAGCCCGAACACTGAAGCTTTCTTT.

The chain joins TRBV18 to TRBJ2-7; D is perhaps TRBD2 (7 bases). The germline V gene has CDR1 KGHSH and CDR2 LQKENI. The CDR3 totals 15 residues. With 1 base removed from V and 0 bases from J, the gap between germline ends came to 10 bases. CDR3 DNA: TGTGCCAGCTCACCACGGGAGGGGGTCTCCTACGAGCAGTACTTC. This translates into CASSPREGVSYEQYF.

The V and J genes are TRBV6-5 and TRBJ1-2; no definite D call. The CDR3 totals 13 residues. V lost 6 bases and J 0 bases, leaving 8 bases between the germline ends. In germline, CDR1 is MNHEY, CDR2 SVGAGI. The CDR3 DNA follows: TGTGCCAGCAGGCTAGGACCTAACTATGGCTACACCTTC. It specifies CASRLGPNYGYTF.

This clone turned up a few times. V gene TRBV7-9 combines with J gene TRBJ2-3; weak D call: TRBD1 (5 bases). CDR1 is SEHNR and CDR2 is FQNEAQ in the germline V gene (reference sequence). V lost 2 bases, J lost 3 bases, and 15 bases lay in between. The CDR3 sequence is 16 residues long. The CDR3 DNA reads TGTGCCAGCAGCTTAATGTTTGGGCAGGGAACAGATACGCAGTATTTT. This encodes CASSLMFGQGTDTQYF.

The chain couples TRBV19 to TRBJ2-3, with 11 positions matching TRBD2. The germline gives CDR1 LNHDA, CDR2 SQIVND (reference sequence). After removal of 5 bases from V and 2 bases from J, the junction contained 6 bases not matched to a gene. The CDR3 runs 16 residues. The CDR3 DNA is TGTGCCAGTAGTGGGGGACTAGCGGCCCCCACAGATACGCAGTATTTT. This encodes CASSGGLAAPTDTQYF.

This clone is classed as medium-sized. The chain combines TRBV7-9 with TRBJ1-5, with 8 positions matching TRBD1. This CDR3 is built from 14 residues. Germline CDR1 reads SEHNR; CDR2 reads FQNEAQ (reference sequence). V shed 8 bases and J 0 bases; nucleotides not matched to a gene: 3. This CDR3 reads CASEDRDSNQPQHF. The CDR3 DNA reads TGTGCCAGCGAGGACAGGGATAGCAATCAGCCCCAGCATTTT.

The rearrangement links TRBV11-3 to TRBJ2-1; no reliable D call. This CDR3 comprises 15 residues. Germline V lookup: CDR1 SGHNT, CDR2 YENEEA. V was pared by 0 bases and J by 5 bases, with 11 bases between. The CDR3 sequence is CASSLEPGSNNEQFF. The CDR3 DNA follows: TGTGCCAGCAGCTTAGAACCTGGATCCAACAATGAGCAGTTCTTC.

The count of this clone is one. The chain has TRBV19 and TRBJ1-4; D perhaps matches TRBD1 (5 bases). The CDR3 runs 14 residues. The germline CDR1 and CDR2 sequences are LNHDA and SQIVND (reference sequence). Trimming took off 7 bases at V and 8 bases at J, with 17 bases between the two ends. The CDR3 DNA follows: TGTGCCAGTACCCTGGGAGGGGCTCAGGAAAAACTGTTTTTT. This sequence encodes CASTLGGAQEKLFF. Variable domain in full (rest from reference TRBV19 and TRBJ1-4): DGGITQSPKYLFRKEGQNVTLSCEQNLNHDAMYWYRQDPGQGLRLIYYSQIVNDFQKGDIAEGYSVSREKKESFPLTVTSAQKNPTAFYLCASTLGGAQEKLFFGSGTQLSVL.

The chain has TRBV11-2 and TRBJ1-6; TRBD1 is a possible D gene (5 bases). V was shortened by 4 bases and J by 3 bases, with 7 bases between the two germline ends. CDR1 is SGHAT and CDR2 is FQNNGV in the germline V gene. The CDR3 consists of 14 residues. Here the CDR3 reads CASSSGGYNSPLHF. In DNA form, the CDR3 reads TGTGCCAGCAGCTCCGGGGGCTATAATTCACCCCTCCACTTT. The full variable domain, rest sourced from reference TRBV11-2 and TRBJ1-6, is EAGVAQSPRYKIIEKRQSVAFWCNPISGHATLYWYQQILGQGPKLLIQFQNNGVVDDSQLPKDRFSAERLKGVDSTLKIQPAKLEDSAVYLCASSSGGYNSPLHFGNGTRLTVT.

The rearrangement links TRBV19 to TRBJ2-7; no clear D. The CDR3 sequence is 13 residues long. Trimming shortened V by 4 bases and J by 3 bases, and 10 bases separated the two germline ends. Germline-derived CDR1 and CDR2 are LNHDA and SQIVND (reference sequence). This CDR3 reads CASSSRGNYEQYF. The CDR3 nucleotides are TGTGCCAGTAGTAGTCGAGGCAACTACGAGCAGTACTTC.

This clone was found a few times. This rearrangement joins TRBV30 to TRBJ2-5; no definite D call. This CDR3 comprises 13 residues. The germline V gene has CDR1 GTSNPN and CDR2 SVGIG (reference sequence). V lost 1 base and J lost 4, with 10 bases in between. The DNA of the CDR3 is TGTGCCTGGAGTGGGAGAGCGCTAGAGACCCAGTACTTC. Its protein is CAWSGRALETQYF.

This chain links TRBV9 with TRBJ2-3, with 8 bases identical to TRBD1. This CDR3 contains 16 residues. Trimming at V came to 2 bases and at J to 0 bases, leaving 5 bases not matched to a gene. The germline CDR1 and CDR2 sequences are SGDLS and YYNGEE. CDR3 sequence reads: CASSVQGAPSTDTQYF. The CDR3 DNA is TGTGCCAGCAGCGTCCAGGGGGCTCCTAGCACAGATACGCAGTATTTT.

This chain joins TRBV7-6 and TRBJ2-1, with D perhaps TRBD2 (7 bases). There are 14 residues in the CDR3. V was trimmed by 5 bases and J by 6 bases, leaving 14 bases between them. Germline CDR1 and CDR2: SGHVS and FNYEAQ. Here the CDR3 DNA reads TGTGCCAGCAGCCCTCTGGGGGGGCCCAATGAGCAGTTCTTC. Translated, it gives CASSPLGGPNEQFF. Filled out from reference TRBV7-6 and TRBJ2-1, the complete variable domain reads GAGVSQSPRYKVTKRGQDVALRCDPISGHVSLYWYRQALGQGPEFLTYFNYEAQQDKSGLPNDRFSAERPEGSISTLTIQRTEQRDSAMYRCASSPLGGPNEQFFGPGTRLTVL.